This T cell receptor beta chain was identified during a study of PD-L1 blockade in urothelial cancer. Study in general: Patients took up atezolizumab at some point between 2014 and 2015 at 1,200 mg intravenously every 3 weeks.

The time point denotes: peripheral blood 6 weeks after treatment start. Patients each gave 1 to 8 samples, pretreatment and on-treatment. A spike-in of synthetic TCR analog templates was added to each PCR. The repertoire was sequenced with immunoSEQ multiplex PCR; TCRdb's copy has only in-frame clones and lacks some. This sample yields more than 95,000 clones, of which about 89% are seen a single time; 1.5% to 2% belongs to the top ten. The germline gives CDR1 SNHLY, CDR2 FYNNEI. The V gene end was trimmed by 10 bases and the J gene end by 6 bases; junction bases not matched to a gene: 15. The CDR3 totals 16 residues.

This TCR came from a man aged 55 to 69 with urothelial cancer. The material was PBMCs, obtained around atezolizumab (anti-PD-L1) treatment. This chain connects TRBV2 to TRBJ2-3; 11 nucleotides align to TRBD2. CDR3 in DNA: TGTGCCACCTTCCGCCGGCTAGCGGGGGGAATTGATACGCAGTATTTT. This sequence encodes CATFRRLAGGIDTQYF. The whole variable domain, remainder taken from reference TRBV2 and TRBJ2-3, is EPEVTQTPSHQVTQMGQEVILRCVPISNHLYFYWYRQILGQKVEFLVSFYNNEISEKSEIFDDQFSVERPDGSNFTLKIRSTKLEDSAMYFCATFRRLAGGIDTQYFGPGTRLTVL.